These 10 T cell receptor beta chains share one sample of origin, sequenced in a study of control samples from healthy donors and cancer patients. Some clones are missing from TCRdb's copy, which holds only in-frame ones; the method was immunoSEQ multiplex PCR. Of 100,000 to 150,000 clones in the sample, 92% were seen once. The sample taken for sequencing was blood. Receptors were obtained from a man younger than 30 in good health.

This chain uses TRBV21-1 with TRBJ2-3. TRBV21-1 is tagged as a pseudogene. This CDR3 contains 13 residues. CDR3 sequence reads: CASTSPSTDTQYF. The CDR3 region has the DNA TGTGCCAGCACCAGCCCCTCCACAGATACGCAGTATTTT.

This sequence joins TRBV7-9 and TRBJ2-1, with D perhaps TRBD1 (7 bases). Looked up from germline, CDR1 is SEHNR and CDR2 is FQNEAQ (reference sequence). The CDR3 consists of 16 residues. Deletions cut 1 base from V and 4 bases from J, with 14 bases between. The CDR3 region is CASSLDRGGGYNEQFF. In DNA form, the CDR3 reads TGTGCCAGCAGCTTAGACAGGGGAGGAGGATACAATGAGCAGTTCTTC.

This chain links TRBV4-1 with TRBJ2-7; possibly TRBD2 for D (6 bases). CDR1 and CDR2 (germline): MGHRA, YSYEKL. The CDR3 covers 15 residues. V lost 0 bases and J 1 base, leaving 10 bases between the germline ends. This CDR3 is CASSQEAGSSYEQYF. DNA of the CDR3: TGCGCCAGCAGCCAAGAGGCGGGGTCTTCCTACGAGCAGTACTTC.

This clone occurred a few times. This sample includes further DNA sequences coding for the same CDR3. V is TRBV15 and J is TRBJ1-5; D uncertain. V was clipped by 0 bases and J by 3 bases, with 0 bases between them. The CDR3 contains 12 residues. The germline V gene encodes CDR1 LNHNV and CDR2 YYDKDF (reference sequence). The CDR3 DNA reads TGTGCCACCAGCAGAGACAATCAGCCCCAGCATTTT. This encodes CATSRDNQPQHF.

The genes are TRBV12-5 and TRBJ1-1, with D possibly matching TRBD1 (5 bases). Germline V CDR1 and CDR2: LGHNT, FRNRAP. The length of the CDR3 is 13 residues. Trimming took off 3 bases at V and 6 bases at J, with 11 bases between the two ends. For the CDR3, the DNA is TGTGCTAGTGGTTTTGTGGGGGGGGCTGAAGCTTTCTTT. It is translated as CASGFVGGAEAFF.

This clone was seen once. V is TRBV5-5 and J is TRBJ1-1; TRBD1 agrees at 9 bases. There are 18 residues in the CDR3. CDR1 is SGHKS, CDR2 YYEKEE, per germline (reference sequence). Trimming removed 0 bases from V and 3 bases from J; junction bases left unmatched: 12. The CDR3 loop is CASSLAGTGSLRDTEAFF. The CDR3 nucleotides are TGTGCCAGCAGCTTGGCCGGGACAGGGTCTTTGCGGGACACTGAAGCTTTCTTT.

V gene TRBV23-1 combines with J gene TRBJ2-7, with a weak D call TRBD1 (5 bases). TRBV23-1 is an ORF; its function is uncertain. The CDR3 totals 13 residues. V lost 6 bases and J 4 bases, leaving 13 bases between the germline ends. CDR3 loop: CASRTVGLYEQYF. The CDR3 DNA reads as TGCGCCAGCAGGACAGTGGGGTTGTACGAGCAGTACTTC.

This chain links TRBV11-2 with TRBJ1-2; D ambiguous. V lost 1 base and J lost 5, with 2 bases in between. This CDR3 region has 11 residues. CDR1 SGHAT and CDR2 FQNNGV come from the germline V gene. The CDR3 sequence: CASSLGYGYTF. The CDR3, as DNA: TGTGCCAGCAGCTTAGGGTATGGCTACACCTTC.

V and J are TRBV6-1 and TRBJ2-3; D unclear. This CDR3 is 15 amino acids long. Germline assignment: CDR1 MNHNS and CDR2 SASEGT. Between the trimmed V and J ends, which lost 2 bases and 2 bases, there was a span of 11 bases. The CDR3 sequence: CASSEYSLITDTQYF. CDR3 coding DNA: TGTGCCAGCAGTGAATACTCCTTAATCACAGATACGCAGTATTTT.

The chain joins TRBV5-4 to TRBJ2-5, with TRBD2 matching over 12 bases. Unmatched junction bases numbered 21, after V lost 4 bases and J lost 8 bases. Germline V gene data show CDR1 as SGHNT and CDR2 as YYREEE (reference sequence). CDR3 length: 19 residues. CDR3 protein: CASSPPLGTSGGPQGTQYF. Written as DNA, the CDR3 is TGTGCCAGCAGCCCACCCCTCGGTACTAGCGGGGGGCCCCAAGGTACCCAGTACTTC.